A single sample gave rise to the 24 T cell receptor beta chains below, sequenced in a study of Ad26.COV2.S vaccination and SARS-CoV-2 variants. Treatment denoted: some 19 received Ad26.COV2.S at low or high dose, single or two shots; 5 received placebo; per-sample allocation not given. The samples date from day 63 after the first vaccine or placebo injection. Using immunoSEQ multiplex PCR, the repertoire was profiled, and TCRdb retains in-frame clones only, with some absent. The data hold around 270,000 clones, with approximately 88% observed a single time. Here the sequenced sample was peripheral blood, taken in a trial of Ad26.COV2.S vaccine versus placebo. These receptors were collected from a person between 18 and 65 years old who received the Ad26.COV2.S COVID-19 vaccine or a placebo.

The chain joins TRBV6-6 to TRBJ1-3; 7 nucleotides line up with TRBD1. The CDR3 is 15 residues long. Germline V gives CDR1 MNHNY, CDR2 SVGAGI (reference sequence). Trimming removed 5 bases from V and 1 base from J; junction bases left unmatched: 5. In DNA form, the CDR3 reads TGTGCCAGCAGTCGCGACAGGGCGTCTGGAAACACCATATATTTT. Its translation: CASSRDRASGNTIYF.

The genes are TRBV18 and TRBJ1-5; the match to TRBD1 covers 7 bases. Per the germline V gene, CDR1 is KGHSH and CDR2 is LQKENI. V lost 6 bases, J lost 7 bases, and 6 bases stayed unmatched. The CDR3 is made up of 13 amino acids. CDR3 protein: CASSYTGDQPQHF. For the CDR3, the DNA is TGTGCCAGCTCGTACACAGGGGACCAGCCCCAGCATTTT. Looking up the rest from reference TRBV18 and TRBJ1-5 gives the full variable domain: NAGVMQNPRHLVRRRGQEARLRCSPMKGHSHVYWYRQLPEEGLKFMVYLQKENIIDESGMPKERFSAEFPKEGPSILRIQQVVRGDSAAYFCASSYTGDQPQHFGDGTRLSIL.

V and J are TRBV7-4 and TRBJ1-5, with D possibly TRBD1 on 6 matching bases. Germline values: CDR1 SGHVT, CDR2 SQSDAQ. The CDR3 runs to 19 residues. Trimming cost V 0 bases and J 0 bases, with 18 bases left between them. CDR3 DNA sequence: TGTGCCAGCAGCTTAGCGTCAGGGGCTGGGGTTTATAGCAATCAGCCCCAGCATTTT. Encoded protein: CASSLASGAGVYSNQPQHF.

Worth noting for this clone: Mismatch with germline at one junction end may stem from a read error. In DNA, the CDR3 is TGCAGTGCTAGGTTAGGTGACAGCTCCGAATTT. Protein: CSARLGDSSEF. The rearrangement links TRBV20-1 to TRBJ1-1; the D gene is possibly TRBD1 (5 bases). The germline V gene encodes CDR1 DFQATT and CDR2 SNEGSKA (reference sequence). There are 11 residues in the CDR3.

This chain links TRBV7-9 with TRBJ1-3; no reliable D call. CDR1 and CDR2 (germline): SEHNR, FQNEAQ (reference sequence). Deletions cut 5 bases from V and 4 bases from J, with 15 bases between. This CDR3 is 15 amino acids long. CDR3 sequence (DNA): TGTGCCAGCAGCCTCACAGCATTCTCAGGAAACACCATATATTTT. Amino acids: CASSLTAFSGNTIYF.

This chain joins TRBV5-8 and TRBJ2-2; 10 nucleotides align to TRBD2. The V and J ends lost 2 bases and 5 bases, in that order; junction bases with no gene match: 6. From germline, CDR1 is SGHTS and CDR2 YDEGEE. This CDR3 is 16 amino acids long. Here the CDR3 reads CASSLPAGGRTGELFF. The CDR3 nucleotides are TGTGCCAGCAGCTTACCAGCGGGAGGGAGGACCGGGGAGCTGTTTTTT.

The chain has TRBV5-1 and TRBJ2-1; TRBD2 matches 9 bases. Germline V lookup: CDR1 SGHRS, CDR2 YFSETQ. The CDR3 has 15 residues. V was pared by 4 bases and J by 5 bases, with 7 bases of the junction left unmatched. Written as DNA, the CDR3 is TGCGCCAGCAGCCAGACTAGCGGCGGTCACAATGAGCAGTTCTTC. As protein: CASSQTSGGHNEQFF. Complete variable domain (other parts from reference TRBV5-1 and TRBJ2-1): KAGVTQTPRYLIKTRGQQVTLSCSPISGHRSVSWYQQTPGQGLQFLFEYFSETQRNKGNFPGRFSGRQFSNSRSEMNVSTLELGDSALYLCASSQTSGGHNEQFFGPGTRLTVL.

V is TRBV15 and J is TRBJ1-6; 9 bases align to TRBD1. CDR1 and CDR2 (germline): LNHNV, YYDKDF (reference sequence). V was clipped by 5 bases and J by 10 bases; unmatched bases: 9. The CDR3 has 15 residues. CDR3 residues: CATSERGQGGSPLHF. Here the CDR3 DNA reads TGTGCCACCAGCGAGAGGGGACAGGGTGGGTCACCCCTCCACTTT.

The rearrangement joins TRBV10-3 to TRBJ1-2; 7 nucleotides match TRBD1. The V segment lost 4 bases and the J segment 4 bases; nucleotides outside the gene matches: 24. This CDR3 is 20 amino acids long. Germline V lookup: CDR1 ENHRY, CDR2 SYGVKD. The CDR3 region is CAISVNPFRPGQPTTYGYTF. The CDR3 nucleotides are TGTGCCATCAGTGTTAACCCGTTCAGACCGGGACAGCCAACCACCTATGGCTACACCTTC.

This chain joins TRBV9 and TRBJ2-7; D is possibly TRBD2 (5 bases). Germline assignment: CDR1 SGDLS and CDR2 YYNGEE. V lost 0 bases, J lost 3 bases, and 13 bases lay in between. The CDR3 length is 15 residues. DNA for the CDR3: TGTGCCAGCAGCGTAGAAAGCGGAAAAGACTACGAGCAGTACTTC. Translating it yields CASSVESGKDYEQYF.

The chain joins TRBV6-2 or TRBV6-3 to TRBJ2-3; D gene ambiguous. This CDR3 comprises 18 residues. CDR1 and CDR2 (germline): MNHEY, SVGEGT. Between the trimmed V and J ends, which lost 2 bases and 3 bases, there was a span of 21 bases. The CDR3 DNA follows: TGTGCCAGCAGTTACCGTAGAAAAATGACCCTGAAAACAGATACGCAGTATTTT. It encodes CASSYRRKMTLKTDTQYF.

The chain is built from TRBV6-6 and TRBJ1-6; D is uncertain. Germline V gene data show CDR1 as MNHNY and CDR2 as SVGAGI (reference sequence). The ends were cut back, 0 bases at V and 9 bases at J, with 15 bases in the middle. CDR3 length equals 16 residues. The CDR3 DNA is TGTGCCAGCAGTTACTCGAGTCCCCTCCGTGGTTCACCCCTCCACTTT. Its protein is CASSYSSPLRGSPLHF.

The gene calls are TRBV7-2 and TRBJ1-1; 7 positions match TRBD1. Germline values: CDR1 SGHTA, CDR2 FQGNSA. This CDR3 region has 14 residues. The J segment lost 10 bases and the V segment lost 1 base, leaving 9 bases of the junction unmatched. The CDR3, as DNA: TGTGCCAGCAGCTTAGTGGTACAGGGGAGAGGAGCTTTCTTT. This encodes CASSLVVQGRGAFF.

The J gene is TRBJ1-5, the V gene TRBV4-3, with D perhaps matching TRBD1 (5 bases). CDR1 and CDR2 (germline): LGHNA, YSLEER. CDR3 size: 18 residues. V was pared by 0 bases and J by 5 bases, with 20 bases between. The CDR3 loop reads CASSQEFGFLGTHQPQHF. The CDR3 coding sequence is TGCGCCAGCAGCCAAGAATTTGGGTTCTTGGGGACCCATCAGCCCCAGCATTTT.

The gene calls are TRBV21-1 and TRBJ1-1. TRBV21-1 counts as a pseudogene. The CDR3 is 14 amino acids. CDR3 coding DNA: TGTGCCATCCCCTCCCGGGCCTTGGGCACTGAAGCTTTCTTT. This translates into CAIPSRALGTEAFF.

The chain couples TRBV5-1 to TRBJ2-3, with D perhaps being TRBD1 or TRBD2 (5 bases each). The CDR3 spans 14 residues. Germline V gene lookup returns CDR1 SGHRS and CDR2 YFSETQ. Trimming shortened V by 5 bases and J by 3 bases, and 13 bases separated the two germline ends. CDR3 in amino acids: CASSLWDPTDTQYF. DNA of the CDR3: TGCGCCAGCAGTTTGTGGGACCCGACAGATACGCAGTATTTT.

This chain connects TRBV12-5 to TRBJ2-1; D uncertain. The CDR3 spans 17 residues. Per germline, CDR1 LGHNT and CDR2 FRNRAP. Trimming stripped 2 bases from V and 0 bases from J, with 14 bases between. The CDR3 protein is CASGLSLARISYNEQFF. The CDR3 DNA follows: TGTGCTAGTGGTTTGTCCTTGGCGCGGATCTCCTACAATGAGCAGTTCTTC.

V gene TRBV6-2 or TRBV6-3 combines with J gene TRBJ2-4; TRBD1 is a possible D gene (6 bases). Trimming took off 6 bases at V and 15 bases at J, with 18 bases between the two ends. The CDR3 length is 12 residues. The germline CDR1 and CDR2 sequences are MNHEY and SVGEGT. CDR3 loop: CASSPDRRPWYF. In DNA form, the CDR3 reads TGTGCCAGCAGCCCTGACAGGCGACCCTGGTACTTC.

The rearrangement joins TRBV2 to TRBJ1-5; TRBD1 matches at 10 bases. The ends lost 5 bases at V and 3 bases at J; junction bases unmatched: 4. Looked up from germline, CDR1 is SNHLY and CDR2 is FYNNEI. The CDR3 has 15 residues. CDR3 amino acids: CASSSGTGVNQPQHF. CDR3 bases: TGTGCCAGCAGTTCCGGGACAGGGGTCAATCAGCCCCAGCATTTT.

The chain uses TRBV4-1 and TRBJ2-1, with 7 positions matching TRBD2. Germline-derived CDR1 and CDR2 are MGHRA and YSYEKL. Losses at the gene ends were 5 bases for V and 10 bases for J; bases not matched to a gene: 17. CDR3 length: 16 amino acids. The CDR3 coding sequence is TGCGCCAGCAGCAACCGGGACTACCATTCCCTAGGGGAGCAGTTCTTC. It specifies CASSNRDYHSLGEQFF.

The chain carries TRBV6-1 and TRBJ2-7; perhaps TRBD2 as D (7 bases). This CDR3 comprises 15 residues. The V end lost 4 bases, the J end lost 2 bases, and 15 bases lay between the germline ends. The germline V gene has CDR1 MNHNS and CDR2 SASEGT. The CDR3 reads CASSVQGGGPYEQYF. The CDR3 DNA sequence: TGTGCCAGCAGTGTACAAGGGGGGGGTCCCTACGAGCAGTACTTC.

This chain connects TRBV11-2 to TRBJ2-7; TRBD1 might be the D (6 bases). Between the trimmed V and J ends, which lost 5 bases and 7 bases, there was a span of 15 bases. This CDR3 spans 13 amino acids. Per the germline V gene, CDR1 is SGHAT and CDR2 is FQNNGV. The CDR3 loop is CASSQQGIGEQYV. The CDR3 bases are TGTGCCAGCAGCCAACAGGGTATAGGGGAGCAGTACGTC.

The V call is TRBV18, the J call TRBJ2-3, with 10 bases fitting TRBD1. The CDR3 loop spans 14 amino acids. Germline CDR1 KGHSH, CDR2 LQKENI. V gave up 6 bases and J gave up 5 bases; unmatched junction bases: 5. CDR3 DNA: TGTGCCAGCTCCCTGGGACAGGGGAGAGATACGCAGTATTTT. Translation gives CASSLGQGRDTQYF.

The chain uses TRBV4-2 and TRBJ1-2; 7 bases are shared with TRBD1. The CDR3 covers 16 residues. Germline V CDR1 and CDR2: LGHNA, YNFKEQ. V was pared by 1 base and J by 0 bases, with 5 bases of the junction left unmatched. The CDR3 DNA is TGTGCCAGCAGCCAAGTCCAGGGGGGTACTAACTATGGCTACACCTTC. It yields the protein CASSQVQGGTNYGYTF.